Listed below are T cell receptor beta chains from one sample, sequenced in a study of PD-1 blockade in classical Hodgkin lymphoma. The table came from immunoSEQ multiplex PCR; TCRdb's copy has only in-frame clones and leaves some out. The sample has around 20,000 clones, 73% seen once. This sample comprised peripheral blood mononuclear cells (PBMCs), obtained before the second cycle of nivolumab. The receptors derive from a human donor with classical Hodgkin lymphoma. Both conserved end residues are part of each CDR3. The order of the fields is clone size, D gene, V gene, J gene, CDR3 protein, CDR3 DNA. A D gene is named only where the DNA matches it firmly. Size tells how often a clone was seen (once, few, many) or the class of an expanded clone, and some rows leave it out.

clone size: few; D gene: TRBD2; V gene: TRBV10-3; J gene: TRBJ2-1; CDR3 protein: CAISAASGRVNEQFF; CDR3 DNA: TGTGCCATCAGTGCTGCTAGCGGGAGGGTCAATGAGCAGTTCTTC
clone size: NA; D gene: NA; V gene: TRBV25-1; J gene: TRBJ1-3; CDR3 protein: CASSEFGFKSSGNTIYF; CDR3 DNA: TGTGCCAGCAGTGAATTTGGGTTTAAAAGCTCTGGAAACACCATATATTTT
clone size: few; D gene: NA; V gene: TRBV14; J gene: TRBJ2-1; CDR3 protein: CASARDLYNEQFF; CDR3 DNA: TGTGCCAGCGCCAGGGACCTTTACAATGAGCAGTTCTTC
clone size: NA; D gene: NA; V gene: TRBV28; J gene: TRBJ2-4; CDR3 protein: CASSPRVGSLAKNIQYF; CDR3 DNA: TGTGCCAGCAGTCCCCGCGTAGGCAGCCTAGCCAAAAACATTCAGTACTTC
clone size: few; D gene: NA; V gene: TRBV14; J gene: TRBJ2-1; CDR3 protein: CASSQKPDNYNEQFF; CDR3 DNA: TGTGCCAGCAGCCAGAAACCCGACAACTACAATGAGCAGTTCTTC
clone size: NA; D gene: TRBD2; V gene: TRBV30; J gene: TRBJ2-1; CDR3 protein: CAWTTSGIYNEQFF; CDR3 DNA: TGTGCCTGGACCACTAGCGGGATTTACAATGAGCAGTTCTTC
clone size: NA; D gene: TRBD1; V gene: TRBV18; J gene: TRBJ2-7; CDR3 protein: CASSLNQGDEQYF; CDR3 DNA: TGTGCCAGCTCACTAAACCAGGGGGACGAGCAGTACTTC
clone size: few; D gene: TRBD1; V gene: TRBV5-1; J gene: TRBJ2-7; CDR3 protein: CASSFGQGANEQYF; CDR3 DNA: TGCGCCAGCAGCTTCGGACAGGGGGCTAACGAGCAGTACTTC
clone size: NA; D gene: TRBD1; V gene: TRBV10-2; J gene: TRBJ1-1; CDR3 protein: CASRIKTGTAEAFF; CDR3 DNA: TGCGCCAGCAGGATAAAAACCGGGACAGCTGAAGCTTTCTTT
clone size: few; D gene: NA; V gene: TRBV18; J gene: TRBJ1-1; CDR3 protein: CASSLGENTEAFF; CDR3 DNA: TGTGCCAGCTCACTCGGGGAGAACACTGAAGCTTTCTTT
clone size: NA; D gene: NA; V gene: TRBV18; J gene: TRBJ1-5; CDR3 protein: CASSRRTDQPQHF; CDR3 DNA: TGTGCCAGCTCTCGGCGCACAGATCAGCCCCAGCATTTT
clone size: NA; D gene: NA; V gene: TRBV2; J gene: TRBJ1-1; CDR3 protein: CASSGAPLTEAFF; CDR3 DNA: TGTGCCAGCAGTGGGGCCCCACTCACTGAAGCTTTCTTT
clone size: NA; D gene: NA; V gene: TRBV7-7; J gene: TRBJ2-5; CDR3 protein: CASSPNYGQFKETQYF; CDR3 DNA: TGTGCTAGCAGCCCCAACTACGGACAGTTCAAAGAGACCCAGTACTTC
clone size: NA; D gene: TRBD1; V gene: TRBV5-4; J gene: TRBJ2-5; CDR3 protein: CASSPPGQQETQYF; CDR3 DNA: TGTGCCAGCAGCCCCCCGGGACAGCAAGAGACCCAGTACTTC
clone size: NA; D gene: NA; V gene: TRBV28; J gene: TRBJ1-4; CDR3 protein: CASSLSLNEKLFF; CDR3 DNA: TGTGCCAGCAGTTTATCTCTGAATGAAAAACTGTTTTTT
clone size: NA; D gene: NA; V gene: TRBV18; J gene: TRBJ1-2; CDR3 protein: CASSQVDYGYTF; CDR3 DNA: TGTGCCAGCTCACAGGTGGATTATGGCTACACCTTC
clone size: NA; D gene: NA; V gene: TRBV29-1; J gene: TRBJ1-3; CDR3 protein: CSAVTTGSGNTIYF; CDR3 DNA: TGCAGCGCCGTCACCACAGGCTCTGGAAACACCATATATTTT
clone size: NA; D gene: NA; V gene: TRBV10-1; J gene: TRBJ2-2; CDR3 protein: CASRQTLNTGELFF; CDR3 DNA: TGCGCCAGCAGACAAACACTTAACACCGGGGAGCTGTTTTTT
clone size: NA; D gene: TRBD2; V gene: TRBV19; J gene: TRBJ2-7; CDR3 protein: CASSRTKSSGRDEQYF; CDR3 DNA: TGTGCCAGTAGTCGCACCAAGTCTAGCGGGAGGGACGAGCAGTACTTC
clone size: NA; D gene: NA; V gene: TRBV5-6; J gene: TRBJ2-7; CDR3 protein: CASSSAGSPYEQYF; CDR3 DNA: TGTGCCAGCAGCTCCGCAGGGAGTCCCTACGAGCAGTACTTC
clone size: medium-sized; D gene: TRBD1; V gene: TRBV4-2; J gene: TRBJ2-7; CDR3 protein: CASSPETQGASYEQYF; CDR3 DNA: TGTGCCAGCAGCCCAGAAACACAGGGGGCCTCCTACGAGCAGTACTTC
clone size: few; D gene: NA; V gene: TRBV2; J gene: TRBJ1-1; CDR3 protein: CASSFDSDGTEAFF; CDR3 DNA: TGTGCCAGCAGTTTTGACAGCGACGGCACTGAAGCTTTCTTT
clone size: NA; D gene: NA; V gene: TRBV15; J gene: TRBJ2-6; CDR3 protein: CATSSWTTGANVLTF; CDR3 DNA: TGTGCCACCAGCAGCTGGACAACTGGGGCCAACGTCCTGACTTTC
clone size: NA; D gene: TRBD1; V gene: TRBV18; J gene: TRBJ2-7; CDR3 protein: CASSGQGSSYEQYF; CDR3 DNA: TGTGCCAGCTCCGGACAGGGATCTTCCTACGAGCAGTACTTC
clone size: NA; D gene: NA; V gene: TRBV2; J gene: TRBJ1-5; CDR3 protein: CASCFDSSNQPQHF; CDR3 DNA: TGTGCCAGCTGTTTCGACTCGAGCAATCAGCCCCAGCATTTT
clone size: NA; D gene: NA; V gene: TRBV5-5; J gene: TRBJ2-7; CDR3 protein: CASSLSRAPLYEQYF; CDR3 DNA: TGTGCCAGCAGCTTATCCCGGGCCCCCCTATACGAGCAGTACTTC
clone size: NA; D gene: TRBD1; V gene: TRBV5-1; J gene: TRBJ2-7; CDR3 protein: CASRDSSYEQYF; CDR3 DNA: TGCGCCAGCCGGGACAGCTCCTACGAGCAGTACTTC
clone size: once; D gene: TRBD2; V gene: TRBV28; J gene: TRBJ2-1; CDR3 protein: CASRTTSGLPPYNEQFF; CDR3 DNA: TGTGCCAGCAGGACTACTAGCGGACTACCCCCATACAATGAGCAGTTCTTC
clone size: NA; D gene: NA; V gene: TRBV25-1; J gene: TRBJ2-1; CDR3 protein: CASSPPDRSARPFF; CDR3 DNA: TGTGCCAGCAGTCCCCCGGATCGCTCAGCCCGCCCGTTCTTC
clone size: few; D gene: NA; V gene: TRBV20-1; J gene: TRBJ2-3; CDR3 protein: CSAINADTQYF; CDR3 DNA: TGCAGTGCTATAAACGCAGATACGCAGTATTTT
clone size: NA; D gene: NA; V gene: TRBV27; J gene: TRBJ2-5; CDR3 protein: CASSFNGGGGAATQYF; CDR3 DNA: TGTGCCAGCAGTTTTAATGGTGGAGGGGGCGCTGCGACCCAGTACTTC
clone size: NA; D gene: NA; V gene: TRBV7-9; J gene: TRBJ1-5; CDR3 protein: CASSFGQQPQHF; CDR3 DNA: TGTGCCAGCAGCTTCGGGCAACAGCCCCAGCATTTT
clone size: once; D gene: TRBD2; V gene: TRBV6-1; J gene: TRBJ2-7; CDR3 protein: CASNRRLAHEQYF; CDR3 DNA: TGTGCCAGCAACCGTCGACTAGCACACGAGCAGTACTTC
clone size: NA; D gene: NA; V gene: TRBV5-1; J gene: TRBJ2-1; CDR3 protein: CASSLLDTSRGNEQFF; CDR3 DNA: TGCGCCAGCAGCTTGCTAGACACCTCACGCGGAAATGAGCAGTTCTTC
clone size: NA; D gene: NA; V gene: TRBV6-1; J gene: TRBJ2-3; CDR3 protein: CASNVDTQYF; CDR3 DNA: TGTGCCAGCAATGTTGATACGCAGTATTTT
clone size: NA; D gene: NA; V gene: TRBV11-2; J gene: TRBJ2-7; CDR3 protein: CASSFSGQPNEQYF; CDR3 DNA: TGTGCCAGCAGCTTTTCGGGCCAGCCCAACGAGCAGTACTTC
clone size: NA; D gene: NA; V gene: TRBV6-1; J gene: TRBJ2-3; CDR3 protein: CASRTGTDTQYF; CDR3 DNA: TGTGCCAGCAGAACAGGGACAGATACGCAGTATTTT
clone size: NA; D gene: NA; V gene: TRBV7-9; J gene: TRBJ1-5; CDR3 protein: CASSKGSNQPQHF; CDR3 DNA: TGTGCCAGCAGCAAGGGGAGCAATCAGCCCCAGCATTTT
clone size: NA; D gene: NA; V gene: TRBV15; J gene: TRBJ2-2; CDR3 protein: CATSRSSGTELSGELFF; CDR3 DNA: TGTGCCACCAGCAGATCTTCCGGGACCGAACTCTCGGGGGAGCTGTTTTTT
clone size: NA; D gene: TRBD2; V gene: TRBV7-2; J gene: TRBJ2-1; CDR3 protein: CASSAGLPYYNEQFF; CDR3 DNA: TGTGCCAGCAGCGCGGGACTACCCTACTACAATGAGCAGTTCTTC
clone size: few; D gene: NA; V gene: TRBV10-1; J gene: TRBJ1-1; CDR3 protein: CASSEKGYGTEAFF; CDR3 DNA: TGCGCCAGCAGTGAGAAGGGCTATGGCACTGAAGCTTTCTTT
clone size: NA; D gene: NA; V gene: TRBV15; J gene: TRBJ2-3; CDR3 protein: CATSGPNLDTQYF; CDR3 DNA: TGTGCCACCAGCGGACCGAACCTGGATACGCAGTATTTT
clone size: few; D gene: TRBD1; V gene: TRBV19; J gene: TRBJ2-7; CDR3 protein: CASSPGQSSYEQYF; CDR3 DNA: TGTGCCAGTAGCCCGGGACAGAGCTCCTACGAGCAGTACTTC